This TCR beta chain was sequenced for a study of regulatory T cells in long-lasting Graves disease (TCRdb year 2021). With respect to the entire study: Antithyroid drugs had been taken for less than 3 months by newly diagnosed Graves' disease patients. Patients with persistent Graves' disease were compared with patients with newly diagnosed Graves' disease using TCR sequencing and RNA sequencing of peripheral blood. The study was registered as a clinical trial and conducted in China. A total of some 35 samples underwent TCR sequencing: around 13 from persistent and roughly 20 from newly diagnosed Graves' disease patients.

V gives up 1 base and J gives up 4 bases, and the segment between their germline ends measures 11 bases. Including cysteine and phenylalanine, the CDR3 has 14 amino acids. Only the CDR3 part of the read is kept: 42 bases, read in frame from the first base. Sequences SGHDN (CDR1) and FVKESK (CDR2) are obtained from the germline V gene. Summary of the overall study and its limitations: Patients with persistent disease shared more public clonotypes (roughly 2,900) than newly diagnosed patients did (approximately 990). Sequencing and analysis were restricted to the TCR beta chain. Lower TCR Shannon entropy and fewer highly expanded clones were observed in persistent Graves' disease patients than in newly diagnosed patients, which suggested clonal expansion. The study examined only peripheral blood because the primary lesion, thyroid tissue, could not be accessed. Persistent disease showed preferential use of TRBV28, TRBJ1-2 and TRBJ2-5, whereas newly diagnosed disease favored TRBV20-1 and TRBJ2-1. The small sample size was acknowledged by the authors as a limitation that may reduce accuracy.

This clonotype was picked up many times. Its antigen specificity is not known. The sample holds no much larger clone one base away, and base qualities are not on file. Reading the label with the study, this specimen's time point is: newly diagnosed GD, antithyroid drugs for less than 3 months. For both TCR sequencing and RNA sequencing, RNA was extracted from PBMCs in TRIzol. Graves' disease was diagnosed according to American Thyroid Association guidelines. The patients came from an endocrinology department in Xi'an, China. From each patient, approximately 9 milliliters of peripheral blood was collected into an EDTA anticoagulant tube. Ficoll Paque Plus density gradient separation was used to isolate PBMCs, and no further T cell sorting was performed. An Agilent 2100 Bioanalyzer and agarose gel were used to assess RNA quality, and a NanoDrop 2000 was used to measure RNA concentration. The method behind the library was multiplex PCR. These reads were obtained on an Illumina HiSeq 4000. To build TCR beta libraries, CDR3 regions were amplified by Arm-PCR using iRepertoire HTBI primers. PCR products were gel purified before sequencing. As for the authors' bioinformatics: Across samples, about 64 TRBV and 15 or so TRBJ segments were identified and used for gene usage analysis of CDR3 amino acid clonotypes. COPE and FqMerger were used to merge filtered high-quality paired reads into contigs. BLAST was used to align contigs to IMGT TRBV, TRBD and TRBJ reference genes, with CDR3 defined following IMGT. Any clonotype with a frequency above 0.1% was counted as a highly expanded clone. Shannon entropy served as the measure of repertoire diversity, while the Gini coefficient captured V-J evenness. A clonotype was considered public if more than one individual shared it. The public reads were run again by TCRdb, first through fastp at Q25 and then through MiXCR, and only productive beta chains were kept. Each entry merges the rows of one CDR3 protein and shows their most common DNA and genes. The V and J calls shown here were made by TCRdb, not taken from the authors' results. The sample contains around 400,000 distinct CDR3 sequences, roughly a sixth of them found a single time. The top ten constitute 20% to 25% of the sample.

The receptor was derived from a female donor with Graves disease. Sequencing used peripheral blood mononuclear cells (PBMCs), obtained at new diagnosis, from a patient treated with antithyroid drugs. The chain links TRBV14 with TRBJ2-7, with TRBD2 tentatively as D gene (7 bases match). The CDR3 reads CASSQAGGLYEQYF. The nucleotide sequence reads as follows: TGTGCCAGCAGCCAAGCGGGGGGCCTTTACGAGCAGTACTTC.